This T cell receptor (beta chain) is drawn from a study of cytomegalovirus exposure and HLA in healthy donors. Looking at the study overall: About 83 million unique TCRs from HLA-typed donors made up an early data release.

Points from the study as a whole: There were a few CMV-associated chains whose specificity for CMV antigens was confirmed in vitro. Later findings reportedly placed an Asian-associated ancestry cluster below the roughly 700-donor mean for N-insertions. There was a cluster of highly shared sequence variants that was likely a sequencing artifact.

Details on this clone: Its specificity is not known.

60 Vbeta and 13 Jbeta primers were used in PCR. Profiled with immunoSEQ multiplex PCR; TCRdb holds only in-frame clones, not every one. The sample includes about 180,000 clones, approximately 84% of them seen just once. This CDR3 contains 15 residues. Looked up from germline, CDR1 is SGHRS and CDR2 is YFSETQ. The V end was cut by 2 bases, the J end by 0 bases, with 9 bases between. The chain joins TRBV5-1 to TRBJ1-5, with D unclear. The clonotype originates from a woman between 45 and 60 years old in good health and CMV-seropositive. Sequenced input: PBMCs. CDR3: CASSLWGDSNQPQHF. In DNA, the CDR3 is TGCGCCAGCAGCTTATGGGGAGATAGCAATCAGCCCCAGCATTTT. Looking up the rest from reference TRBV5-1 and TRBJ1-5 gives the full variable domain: KAGVTQTPRYLIKTRGQQVTLSCSPISGHRSVSWYQQTPGQGLQFLFEYFSETQRNKGNFPGRFSGRQFSNSRSEMNVSTLELGDSALYLCASSLWGDSNQPQHFGDGTRLSIL.